This TCR beta chain was recovered during a study of radiotherapy plus CTLA-4 blockade in lung cancer. Study-level background: The study recorded objective responses in approximately 19% of patients and disease control in 25% to 35%. Findings of the study overall: Among blood TCR repertoires after radiotherapy plus ipilimumab, tumor-derived clones expanded.

As to this clone: Its antigen remains unknown.

The J segment lost 4 bases and the V segment lost 4 bases, leaving 8 bases of the junction unmatched. There are 15 residues in the CDR3. Germline V gives CDR1 SGHDT, CDR2 YYEEEE. Patients with chemo-refractory metastatic non-small-cell lung cancer received focal radiation plus CTLA-4 blockade with ipilimumab. This table comes from immunoSEQ multiplex PCR, and its TCRdb copy is limited to in-frame clones, with some not included. This table has roughly 44,000 clones, 70% to 80% appearing once. V is TRBV5-6 and J is TRBJ1-1; TRBD1 matches 9 bases. The sequence derives from a human donor with non-small cell lung cancer who had stable disease on radiotherapy plus ipilimumab. This specimen consisted of peripheral blood, obtained from a patient treated with radiotherapy plus ipilimumab. CDR3 sequence reads: CASSPMDRGSTEAFF. As DNA, the CDR3 is TGTGCCAGCAGCCCGATGGACAGGGGTTCCACTGAAGCTTTCTTT.